This T cell receptor (beta chain) originates from a study of shared clonotypes between healthy human individuals. CDR3 length equals 13 residues. Germline V gives CDR1 KGHSH, CDR2 LQKENI. With 3 bases removed from V and 8 bases from J, the gap between germline ends came to 11 bases. Original methodology: ImmunoSEQ only sent back junction sequences with no quality scores, so filtering was done differently. TCRdb keeps only in-frame clones here, not all; method: immunoSEQ multiplex PCR. V and J calls and clone size follow that table, whereas D and trimming were derived from the DNA. The table includes approximately 1,000,000 clones, 60% to 80% detected once.

V is TRBV18 and J is TRBJ1-5; D is unresolved. This receptor was taken from a man younger than 35 in good health. Some clones in this sample may be carry-over from other donors' samples. Sequenced sample: memory CD4+ T cells from PBMCs. Subset indicated: CD45RA-negative fraction. The CDR3 region has the DNA TGTGCCAGCTCACCCACCGGGCCCGAGCCCCAGCATTTT. As protein: CASSPTGPEPQHF.